Described below is a single T cell receptor (beta chain) sequence and its context. This receptor's antigen is unknown. Base qualities are not provided; no much larger clone lies one nucleotide away. The CDR3 starts with the cysteine, ends with the phenylalanine, and has 11 residues. The retained sequence is limited to the CDR3, 33 bases, with the frame set at the first base. Deletion took 7 bases off V and 4 bases off J, with a span of 8 bases between the germline ends. In the germline V gene, CDR1 corresponds to SGHVS and CDR2 to FNYEAQ. The method behind the library was the immunoSEQ multiplex PCR assay. For the multiplex PCR, a mixture combining 60 forward primers for TCR Vbeta segments and 13 reverse primers for TCR Jbeta segments was used. The CDR3 region of rearranged TCR beta genes was amplified from genomic DNA with a multiplex PCR assay. On the Illumina HiSeq System, the amplified TCR beta libraries were sequenced as 87-base-pair reads. Regarding the original processing steps: A later analysis counted about 80 million unique TCR beta chains across the 700 or so repertoires, and around 12 million of these chains were shared by at least two donors. To remove PCR and sequencing errors, raw reads were error-corrected and collapsed into unique sequences using a nearest-neighbor algorithm that merged closely related sequences. To assign V, D and J gene segments, CDR3 sequences were aligned to IMGT reference sequences. For a sequence to be retained, a match of at least six nucleotides to both a V gene segment and a J gene segment was required. Rearrangements were called productive when the CDR3 lacked stop codons and stayed in frame with V and J; all others were non-productive. CDR3 was defined according to IMGT convention as the region running from the second conserved V-encoded cysteine to the conserved J-encoded phenylalanine. The earlier analysis of about 610 of the donors excluded any sequence lacking an unambiguous match to a single V gene segment. An earlier analysis of 587 of the donors called V segments functional above 56.7% productive rearrangements and segregating when the between-donor standard deviation exceeded 5%. A statistical classification framework was built for diagnosing cytomegalovirus status from the catalog of TCR beta chain sequences. A later analysis assigned V and J genes by comparing TCR nucleotide sequences with IMGT/GENE-DB human TR gene sequences. The TCRdist pipeline was used in a later analysis to assign CDR3 sequences and most-parsimonious VDJ recombination scenarios. A later analysis defined each TCR beta chain by its CDR3 amino acid sequence plus V-gene family, and excluded reads lacking a unique V-gene family. As a way to deal with suspected cross-contamination and a sequencing artifact, a later analysis dropped roughly 620 nucleotide sequences that were highly shared and had low generation probability. A later analysis calculated a clonal expansion index for each public chain from normalized within-repertoire ranks of inferred template counts. Generation probabilities in a later analysis came from a VDJ recombination model fitted to out-of-frame rearrangements, and those results were checked against IGoR. Hypergeometric tests were used in a later analysis to score TCR-TCR, TCR-HLA and TCR-CMV co-occurrence, with a repertoire-size bias correction applied to the TCR pairs. False discovery rates were estimated in a later analysis by permuting HLA or CMV assignments 20 times. A later analysis grouped co-occurring TCRs with DBSCAN, adding TCRdist sequence similarity when clustering within HLA-allele-positive subsets. Co-occurrence clustering excluded repertoires with fewer than 30,000 or more than 120,000 public chains, plus five with anomalous nucleotide sharing. Imported from immuneACCESS, the table was reduced by TCRdb to in-frame sequences with V and J called. These copies leave out some clones; in studies compared against another copy, an unresolved V gene accounts for under half, and the cause of the remainder is not known. That table furnishes V, J and clone size, whereas the DNA furnished D and trimming. Here the sample has 90,000 to 110,000 clones; roughly 69% occur a single time. About 5% of the sample is taken by the ten largest.

The cohort comprised around 690 healthy bone marrow donors. All cohort members were sampled while nominally healthy, although unrecorded immune exposures were likely present. The donor tested CMV seropositive, placing the donor among the approximately 290 seropositive members of the cohort. Every donor gave a peripheral blood sample, and the peripheral blood mononuclear cells from that sample were used for TCR beta sequencing. The Qiagen DNeasy Blood Extraction Kit was used to extract genomic DNA from the blood cell samples. The data stem from a study of cytomegalovirus exposure and HLA in healthy donors (dated by TCRdb to between 2016 and 2019). Background for the entire study: An earlier analysis of roughly 500 of the donors reported around 280 Gb of sequence data and 117 million unique TCR beta sequences obtained from around 180 million T cells. Across some 400 genotyped donors of the cohort, an average of about 240,000 unique TCR beta nucleotide sequences per donor were sequenced, and around 19% of those sequences were non-productive. A separate validation cohort of more than 100 different subjects was used in addition to the 666-subject first cohort. Rather than drawing on any new phenotypic data, the later analysis identified candidate immune exposures from TCR beta sequences and the way those sequences occurred across donors. Alongside the repertoire data, information on donor age, sex, ethnicity and CMV serostatus was compiled. In a later genetic analysis, genome-wide SNP genotypes for about three fifths of the 666 donors were used, and that subset was treated as a discovery cohort. The study profiled the T cell repertoires of approximately 700 subjects by immunosequencing and related them to cytomegalovirus serostatus. Roughly 5 DR-DQ haplotypes were handled as single units for association and clustering, since linkage in the cohort was strong. In a later analysis, previously published TCR beta repertoires from about 640 donors were re-analyzed and high-resolution HLA genotyping was added so that TCR occurrence patterns could be studied. The number of donors typed differed by locus, with about 629-630 for A, B, C, DRB1 and DQB1, more than 500 for DQA1, 600 to 610 for DPA1, and approximately 470 for DPB1. Among the roughly 400 genotyped donors, about 85% belonged to the genetic ancestry cluster associated with self-reported Caucasian donors. HLA typing covered class I and class II loci at four-digit resolution. High-throughput TCR immunosequencing, statistical association of individual TCRs with disease status, and machine learning were combined to predict cytomegalovirus infection status. The study aimed to test whether signatures of past pathogen exposure could be identified by cataloging public T cell receptors. Every repertoire in the discovery cohort had been generated on one and the same sequencing platform. Roughly 290 gigabases of sequencing data and tens of millions of unique TCR sequences made up an early release that covered around 640 HLA-typed donors. An earlier analysis of approximately 500 of the donors applied high-throughput TCR beta sequencing to assess whether each TCR beta V gene segment acted as functional or pseudogenic. Study-wide findings and limitations: Immune exposure information for the cohort was limited to CMV serostatus. In a later analysis, HLA-associated TCR beta chains showed more clonal expansion and lower generation probabilities than non-associated chains that were equally common. According to a later analysis, most CMV-associated TCR beta chains appeared to be HLA-restricted, and the HLA associations seemed to be driven largely by CMV exposure. A later analysis found that TCR association rates varied across HLA loci, with DRB1 alleles showing the most associated TCRs and HLA-C alleles the fewest. Because the 87-base-pair reads could not distinguish some IMGT-functional V segments, including TRBV6-2 and TRBV6-3, those segments were excluded. According to a later genetic analysis, donors in an Asian-associated ancestry cluster had fewer N-insertions in productive TCRs than the approximately 710-donor mean. Linkage disequilibrium might explain the correlated functional status among segregating V segments, but an unknown experimental factor could not be excluded. A further reported finding was that TCR beta sequences accurately predicted the HLA-A and HLA-B alleles for most subjects in the first cohort. In vitro tests confirmed that a few of the cytomegalovirus-associated TCR beta chains recognize cytomegalovirus antigens. Specific HLA alleles were associated with some 15,000 TCR beta sequences at a false discovery rate of 0.05 in a later analysis. Broadly in line with IMGT annotations, most TCR beta V segments showed up in productive rearrangements about 90% or about 30% of the time in an earlier analysis of 450 to 750 of the donors. Assigning TCR associations to individual alleles was difficult when HLA alleles, especially DR and DQ, strongly co-occurred. The study gave a list of 150 to 200 TCR beta chains associated with cytomegalovirus. The authors suggested that the approach could potentially be extended to other disease states and immunological phenotypes. Roughly uniform sequencing depth across donors was assumed in presence/absence analyses, although this assumption may not hold. In a later analysis, several top co-occurrence clusters were reported to appear linked to parvovirus B19, influenza, CMV and Epstein-Barr virus. In a later genetic analysis, a missense DCLRE1C variant was associated with V-gene and J-gene trimming of TCR beta chains, and the association was replicated in an independent cohort. Most TCR sequences were observed very rarely across donors, whereas some public TCRs were present in many individuals. A cluster of highly shared sequence variants was judged likely to be a technical artifact of the sequencing pipeline. In both the original and validation cohorts, the classifier was reported to diagnose cytomegalovirus status with high specificity and sensitivity. Around 16 rarely observed V segments, including chromosome 9 orphons, were excluded from the earlier analysis of about 610 of the donors because counts were too low. HLA typing was unavailable for some donors at each locus, so association tests used only the typed subset. Only TCR beta chains were sequenced in this cohort, and the absence of alpha or paired-chain data limited detectable features.

This sequence originates from a woman in her seventies in good health and CMV-seropositive. The chain is made from TRBV7-6 and TRBJ2-7, with the D gene call left open. The specimen was PBMCs. The encoded CDR3 is CASILRYEQYF. The DNA sequence is as follows: TGTGCCAGCATCTTGAGGTACGAGCAGTACTTC.